This T cell receptor (beta chain) is from a study of cytomegalovirus exposure and HLA in healthy donors. Primers: 60 Vbeta forward and 13 Jbeta reverse. Clones were read by immunoSEQ multiplex PCR, and TCRdb kept only the in-frame ones, dropping some. The top ten clones hold 4.8% of a sample with roughly 180,000 clones, roughly 80% of them seen once. Findings and limits, study-wide: Overall, approximately 150 TCR beta chains were annotated as cytomegalovirus-associated. Cytomegalovirus status, reportedly, was diagnosed with high specificity and sensitivity by the classifier.

As regards this clone: Its antigen is currently unknown. The junction does not match germline at one end; this may be a read error.

The CDR3 length is 11 residues. Germline V lookup: CDR1 SEHNR, CDR2 FQNEAQ (reference sequence). Material: PBMCs. This TCR came from a man between 18 and 29 years old in good health and CMV-seronegative. This sequence joins TRBV7-9 and TRBJ2-7; D unclear. Here the CDR3 reads CSSSSQYEQYF. The CDR3 DNA follows: TGTTCCAGCAGCTCGCAGTACGAGCAGTACTTC.